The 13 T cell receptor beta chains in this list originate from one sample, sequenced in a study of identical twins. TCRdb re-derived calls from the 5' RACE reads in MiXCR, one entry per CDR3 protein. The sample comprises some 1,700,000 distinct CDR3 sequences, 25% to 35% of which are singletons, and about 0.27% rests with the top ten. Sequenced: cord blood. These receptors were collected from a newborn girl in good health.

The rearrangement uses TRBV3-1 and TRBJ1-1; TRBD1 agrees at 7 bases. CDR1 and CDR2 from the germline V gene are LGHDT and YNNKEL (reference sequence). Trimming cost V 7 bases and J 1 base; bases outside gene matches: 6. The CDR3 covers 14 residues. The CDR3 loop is CASTAGGPNTEAFF. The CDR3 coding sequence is TGTGCCAGCACCGCAGGGGGGCCGAACACTGAAGCTTTCTTT.

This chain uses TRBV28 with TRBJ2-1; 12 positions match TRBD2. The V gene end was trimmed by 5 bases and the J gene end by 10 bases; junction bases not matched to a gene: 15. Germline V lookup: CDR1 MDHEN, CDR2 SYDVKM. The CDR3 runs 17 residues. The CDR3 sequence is CASSLKDRLAGGDEQFF. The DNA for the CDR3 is TGTGCCAGCAGTCTGAAAGACCGGCTAGCGGGGGGGGACGAGCAGTTCTTC.

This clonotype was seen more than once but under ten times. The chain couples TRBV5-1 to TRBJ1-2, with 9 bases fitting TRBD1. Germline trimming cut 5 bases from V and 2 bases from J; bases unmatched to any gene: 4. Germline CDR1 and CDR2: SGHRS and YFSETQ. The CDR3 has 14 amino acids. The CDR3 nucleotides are TGCGCCAGCAGAACCGGGACAGGGAACTATGGCTACACCTTC. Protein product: CASRTGTGNYGYTF.

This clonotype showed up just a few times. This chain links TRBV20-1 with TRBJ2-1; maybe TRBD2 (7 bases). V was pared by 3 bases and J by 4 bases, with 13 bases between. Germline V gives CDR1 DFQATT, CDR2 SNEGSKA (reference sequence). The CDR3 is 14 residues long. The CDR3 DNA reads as TGCAGTGCTAGTCGCGGGGGCCTTTACAATGAGCAGTTCTTC. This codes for CSASRGGLYNEQFF.

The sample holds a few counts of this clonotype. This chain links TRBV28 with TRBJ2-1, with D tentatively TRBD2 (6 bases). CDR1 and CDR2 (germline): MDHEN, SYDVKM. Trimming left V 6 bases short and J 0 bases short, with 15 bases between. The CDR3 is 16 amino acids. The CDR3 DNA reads TGTGCCAGCAGCCTGGGACTCCACCCCTCCTACAATGAGCAGTTCTTC. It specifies CASSLGLHPSYNEQFF.

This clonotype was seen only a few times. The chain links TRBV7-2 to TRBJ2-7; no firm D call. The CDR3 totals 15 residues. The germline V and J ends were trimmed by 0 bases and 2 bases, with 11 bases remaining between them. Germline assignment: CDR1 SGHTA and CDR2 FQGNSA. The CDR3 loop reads CASSLAVGIPYEQYF. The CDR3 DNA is TGTGCCAGCAGCTTAGCAGTGGGAATCCCCTACGAGCAGTACTTC.

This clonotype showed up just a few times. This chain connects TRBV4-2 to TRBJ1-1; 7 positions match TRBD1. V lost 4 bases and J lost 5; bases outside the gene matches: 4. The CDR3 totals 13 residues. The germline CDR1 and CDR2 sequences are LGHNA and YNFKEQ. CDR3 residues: CASSRKQGTEAFF. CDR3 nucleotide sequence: TGTGCCAGCAGCCGAAAACAGGGGACTGAAGCTTTCTTT.

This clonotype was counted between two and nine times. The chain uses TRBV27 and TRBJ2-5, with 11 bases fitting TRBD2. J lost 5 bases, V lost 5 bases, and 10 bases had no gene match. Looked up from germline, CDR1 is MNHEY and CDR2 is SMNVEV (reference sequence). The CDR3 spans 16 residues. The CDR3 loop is CASSPFSGGAQETQYF. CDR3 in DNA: TGTGCCAGCAGTCCCTTTAGCGGGGGGGCTCAGGAGACCCAGTACTTC.

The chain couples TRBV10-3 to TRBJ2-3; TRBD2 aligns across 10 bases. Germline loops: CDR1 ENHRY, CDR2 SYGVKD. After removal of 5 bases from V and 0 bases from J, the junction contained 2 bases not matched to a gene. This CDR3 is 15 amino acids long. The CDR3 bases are TGTGCCATCAGTTCACTAGCGGGAAGCACAGATACGCAGTATTTT. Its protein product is CAISSLAGSTDTQYF.

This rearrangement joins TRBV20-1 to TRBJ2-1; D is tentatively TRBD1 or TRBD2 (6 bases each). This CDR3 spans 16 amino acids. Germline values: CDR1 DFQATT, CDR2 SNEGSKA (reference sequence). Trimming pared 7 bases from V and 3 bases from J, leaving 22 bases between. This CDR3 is CSGRLGGAHNYNEQFF. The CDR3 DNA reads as TGCAGTGGTAGGCTGGGGGGCGCTCACAACTACAATGAGCAGTTCTTC.

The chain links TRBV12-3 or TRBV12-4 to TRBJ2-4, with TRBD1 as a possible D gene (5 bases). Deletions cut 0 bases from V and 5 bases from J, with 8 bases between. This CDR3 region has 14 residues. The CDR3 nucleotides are TGTGCCAGCAGTTTAGCAGGGGTGCAAAACATTCAGTACTTC. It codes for CASSLAGVQNIQYF.

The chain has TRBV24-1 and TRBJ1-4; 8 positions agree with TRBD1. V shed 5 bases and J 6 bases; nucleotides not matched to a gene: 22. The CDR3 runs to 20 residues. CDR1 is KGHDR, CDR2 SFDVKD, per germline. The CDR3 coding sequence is TGTGCCACCAGTGGGGGCCCTACGCATTCTAAAGACAGGGGATATGAAAAACTGTTTTTT. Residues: CATSGGPTHSKDRGYEKLFF.

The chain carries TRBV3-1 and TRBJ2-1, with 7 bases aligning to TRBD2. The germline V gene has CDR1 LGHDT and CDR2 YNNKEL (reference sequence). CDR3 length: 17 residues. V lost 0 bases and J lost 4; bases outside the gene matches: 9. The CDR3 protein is CASSQDRVLAFYNEQFF. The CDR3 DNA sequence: TGTGCCAGCAGCCAAGATAGGGTACTAGCGTTTTACAATGAGCAGTTCTTC.